The source of this TCR beta chain is a study of response to subunit inactivated influenza vaccine. Study outcomes and limitations: Each seasonal flu vaccination may recruit only limited new T cells, authors suggested.

The CDR3 totals 15 residues. Per the germline V gene, CDR1 is MGHRA and CDR2 is YSYEKL. V dropped 2 bases and J dropped 0 bases, with 10 bases sitting between them. Comments on this clonotype: Antigen unknown.

TCRdb reanalysed the RT-PCR reads using MiXCR and keeps one entry per CDR3 protein. This sample has hundreds of thousands of distinct CDR3 sequences, with around 15% found just once. Sequenced material: PBMCs from blood, taken 14 to 15 days before vaccination. This chain connects TRBV4-1 to TRBJ1-1; D is ambiguous. The clonotype comes from a man in his fifties who received an inactivated influenza vaccine. The CDR3 DNA follows: TGCGCCAGCAGCCAACCCACAGCCATGAACACTGAAGCTTTCTTT. Translation: CASSQPTAMNTEAFF.